These 16 T cell receptor beta chains share one sample of origin, sequenced in a study of T-cell reconstitution after alpha-beta-depleted transplantation in children. Unique molecular identifiers tagged the TCRbeta library. TCRdb independently ran MiXCR on the PCR reads; one entry per CDR3 protein. The table has approximately 400,000 distinct CDR3 sequences, approximately 10% seen once. The material was PBMCs from the stem cell graft donor, obtained from the stem cell graft. The receptors come from a human donor who donated a stem cell graft to a child with acute myeloid leukemia.

This sequence joins TRBV15 and TRBJ2-1; 7 bases line up with TRBD1. CDR3 length: 14 residues. Per the germline V gene, CDR1 is LNHNV and CDR2 is YYDKDF (reference sequence). The V gene end was trimmed by 4 bases and the J gene end by 13 bases; junction bases not matched to a gene: 13. The CDR3 bases are TGTGCCACCAGCATCTCTCGACAGGGCAGAGGACAGTTCTTC. This translates into CATSISRQGRGQFF.

This clonotype was detected many times. V is TRBV12-3 or TRBV12-4 and J is TRBJ1-3, with a weak D call TRBD1 (5 bases). Trimming removed 3 bases at V and 4 bases at J, with 22 bases between. The CDR3 runs to 18 residues. The CDR3 protein is CASSFLGAGLGAGNTIYF. The CDR3 nucleotides are TGTGCCAGCAGTTTCCTCGGGGCAGGGCTCGGAGCCGGAAACACCATATATTTT.

This clonotype was recorded a few times. This chain uses TRBV20-1 with TRBJ1-2; D might be TRBD1 (5 bases). This CDR3 comprises 16 residues. V was cut by 0 bases and J by 6 bases, with 20 bases left in between. The germline gives CDR1 DFQATT, CDR2 SNEGSKA (reference sequence). The CDR3 coding sequence is TGCAGTGCTAGAGATTTGATCCCTCCCTGGGGCGATGGCTACACCTTC. The encoded protein is CSARDLIPPWGDGYTF.

This clonotype appeared a few times. This chain joins TRBV7-2 and TRBJ2-5; D might be TRBD2 (6 bases). This CDR3 is built from 15 residues. Germline V gene lookup returns CDR1 SGHTA and CDR2 FQGNSA. Trimming removed 3 bases from V and 2 bases from J, with 13 bases in between. CDR3 DNA sequence: TGTGCCAGCAGCTTGGGACCGGGGAGGCAAGAGACCCAGTACTTC. It yields the protein CASSLGPGRQETQYF.

The V gene is TRBV24-1, the J gene TRBJ2-1; 8 nucleotides line up with TRBD2. V trimming: 7 bases; J trimming: 5 bases; junction bases outside the gene matches: 6. This CDR3 has 14 residues. Germline CDR1 is KGHDR and CDR2 is SFDVKD. The CDR3: CATSPAGENNEQFF. The CDR3 coding sequence is TGTGCCACCAGCCCAGCGGGAGAGAACAATGAGCAGTTCTTC.

The chain is built from TRBV20-1 and TRBJ1-2; tentatively, D is TRBD1 (6 bases). The CDR3 consists of 13 residues. V was cut by 0 bases and J by 7 bases, with 12 bases left in between. Germline V gives CDR1 DFQATT, CDR2 SNEGSKA (reference sequence). The CDR3: CSARDPGGLGYTF. DNA of the CDR3: TGCAGTGCTAGAGATCCGGGGGGCCTTGGCTACACCTTC.

There are a few counts of this clonotype. The chain employs TRBV4-1 and TRBJ2-7; TRBD1 matches 7 bases. From germline, CDR1 is MGHRA and CDR2 YSYEKL. J was trimmed by 0 bases and V by 0 bases; bases with no gene match: 8. The CDR3 consists of 17 residues. The CDR3 DNA follows: TGCGCCAGCAGCCAAGATACGGCTAGGACAGGCTCCTACGAGCAGTACGTC. The encoded protein is CASSQDTARTGSYEQYV.

This clonotype was recorded many times. The gene calls are TRBV7-2 and TRBJ2-1; D perhaps matches TRBD2 (6 bases). The CDR3 loop spans 16 amino acids. Germline V CDR1 and CDR2: SGHTA, FQGNSA. Trimming removed 5 bases from V and 10 bases from J, with 24 bases in between. Here the CDR3 DNA reads TGTGCCAGCAGCCTTAGTCTGGGCCTCACTAGCTTGGAGCAGTTCTTC. It encodes CASSLSLGLTSLEQFF. The variable domain in full, completed from reference TRBV7-2 and TRBJ2-1, reads GAGVSQSPSNKVTEKGKDVELRCDPISGHTALYWYRQSLGQGLEFLIYFQGNSAPDKSGLPSDRFSAERTGGSVSTLTIQRTQQEDSAVYLCASSLSLGLTSLEQFFGPGTRLTVL.

This clonotype was recorded a few times. The chain employs TRBV6-1 and TRBJ2-2; D call uncertain. CDR3 size: 13 residues. V was trimmed by 5 bases and J by 5 bases, leaving 9 bases between them. From germline, CDR1 is MNHNS and CDR2 SASEGT. DNA of the CDR3: TGTGCCAGCAGTCAGGACCGTACCGGGGAGCTGTTTTTT. Its translation is CASSQDRTGELFF.

This clonotype has more than one count but fewer than ten. The chain employs TRBV5-6 and TRBJ1-6; 8 bases match TRBD1. V lost 1 base and J lost 7; bases outside the gene matches: 13. The CDR3 runs 18 residues. Germline V gene lookup returns CDR1 SGHDT and CDR2 YYEEEE. Written as DNA, the CDR3 is TGTGCCAGCAGCTTGAGCTTTGGGCAGGGGGCAGGAAATTCACCCCTCCACTTT. Translation gives CASSLSFGQGAGNSPLHF.

This clonotype showed up just a few times. J is TRBJ1-5 and V is TRBV7-8; tentatively, D is TRBD1 (6 bases). The V gene lost 5 bases and the J gene lost 0 bases, with 14 bases spanning the gap. The CDR3 is 16 amino acids. Germline CDR1 SGHVS, CDR2 FQNEAQ. CDR3 region: CASSAIGQYSNQPQHF. The DNA of the CDR3 is TGTGCCAGCAGCGCTATCGGACAGTATAGCAATCAGCCCCAGCATTTT.

This clonotype has only a few counts. The chain recombines TRBV10-3 with TRBJ2-5, with TRBD2 matching over 7 bases. There are 14 residues in the CDR3. Trimming cost V 6 bases and J 5 bases; bases outside gene matches: 9. Germline assignment: CDR1 ENHRY and CDR2 SYGVKD. CDR3: CAISPMGGRETQYF. For the CDR3, the DNA is TGTGCCATCAGCCCCATGGGAGGGAGGGAGACCCAGTACTTC.

V and J are TRBV20-1 and TRBJ2-3, with TRBD2 identical over 13 bases. The CDR3 sequence is 17 residues long. CDR1 and CDR2 from the germline V gene are DFQATT and SNEGSKA (reference sequence). Trimming cost V 6 bases and J 1 base; bases outside gene matches: 10. In nucleotides, the CDR3 is TGCAGTGCCAGGGGACTAGCGGGAACCTTACGCACAGATACGCAGTATTTT. It is translated as CSARGLAGTLRTDTQYF.

This clonotype has a handful of counts. The chain is built from TRBV6-5 and TRBJ2-4, with 8 bases lining up with TRBD1. The ends lost 2 bases at V and 2 bases at J; junction bases unmatched: 2. This CDR3 contains 15 residues. Germline CDR1 reads MNHEY; CDR2 reads SVGAGI. The CDR3 DNA is TGTGCCAGCAGTTACGGACAGGGTCCCAAAAACATTCAGTACTTC. This sequence encodes CASSYGQGPKNIQYF.

This clonotype was counted ten times or more. The chain is built from TRBV7-9 and TRBJ2-3; D is uncertain. The germline CDR1 and CDR2 sequences are SEHNR and FQNEAQ (reference sequence). The CDR3 loop spans 13 amino acids. The germline V and J ends were trimmed by 6 bases and 2 bases, with 9 bases remaining between them. CDR3 nucleotides: TGTGCCAGCAGACGCAAGGACACAGATACGCAGTATTTT. Translated: CASRRKDTDTQYF. Complete variable domain (other parts from reference TRBV7-9 and TRBJ2-3): DTGVSQNPRHKITKRGQNVTFRCDPISEHNRLYWYRQTLGQGPEFLTYFQNEAQLEKSRLLSDRFSAERPKGSFSTLEIQRTEQGDSAMYLCASRRKDTDTQYFGPGTRLTVL.

This clonotype was observed a few times. The chain employs TRBV7-3 and TRBJ2-1; D gene unclear. CDR3 length: 13 amino acids. Germline CDR1 and CDR2: SGHTA and FQGTGA. Trimming pared 5 bases from V and 6 bases from J, leaving 11 bases between. The DNA for the CDR3 is TGTGCCAGCAGCCCCAGTACGATCAATGAGCAGTTCTTC. This translates into CASSPSTINEQFF.